This TCR beta chain was sequenced in a study of blood T cell repertoires in COVID-19. Study-level information: Spain, Italy and the United States supplied samples that represented acute and convalescent COVID-19.

This CDR3 contains 16 residues. CDR1 is MGHRA and CDR2 is YSYEKL in the germline V gene. Trimming pared 4 bases from V and 0 bases from J, leaving 15 bases between. Ages ranged from about 18 to 90 years, with residence in approximately 23 US areas. Per the original methods: Amplifying reference gene primers gave estimates of nucleated cell counts. Data came from immunoSEQ multiplex PCR; TCRdb stores just in-frame clones and leaves some out. V and J calls plus clone size are reproduced from that table; the DNA served to infer D and trimming. The sample carries roughly 250,000 clones, about 91% recorded once.

Sequenced sample: PBMCs or T cells enriched from blood (not recorded which). This sequence was found in a human donor in a cohort exposed to, infected with or recovered from COVID-19 (not recorded which). The donor label of this sample is uncertain. The V gene is TRBV4-1, the J gene TRBJ1-2; possibly TRBD1 for D (5 bases). CDR3 in DNA: TGCGCCAGCAGCCGAGGGACTCTAATAGCTAACTATGGCTACACCTTC. Translated: CASSRGTLIANYGYTF.